This T cell receptor beta chain appears in the sequencing data of a study of blood T cell repertoires in COVID-19. About the research overall: Acute-phase and convalescent COVID-19 samples originated in the United States, Italy and Spain. PBMCs, B-cell-depleted T cells, or T cells were the source of the cDNA or gDNA that made up the material.

CDR1 and CDR2 from the germline V gene are MNHEY and SVGAGI. The CDR3 totals 16 residues. After removal of 4 bases from V and 6 bases from J, the junction contained 8 bases not matched to a gene. Cohorts were determined from participant-reported clinical history. Generated by immunoSEQ multiplex PCR, the TCRdb table keeps only in-frame clones and is missing some. The repertoire includes approximately 300,000 clones, roughly 87% of them detected once, and under 6% sits in the top ten. This TCR was sampled from a woman aged 25 to 45 who had recovered from COVID-19. The sample was PBMCs or T cells enriched from blood (not recorded which). The chain has TRBV6-5 and TRBJ2-2, with 10 bases identical to TRBD2. In DNA, the CDR3 is TGTGCCAGCAGTTCCCCGAGCGGGGGGGCCTCCGGGGAGCTGTTTTTT. This encodes CASSSPSGGASGELFF.